The 10 T cell receptor beta chains reported below all come from one sample, sequenced in a study of T cell changes during pregnancy in multiple sclerosis. The data were produced by immunoSEQ multiplex PCR, yet TCRdb's version contains in-frame clones alone and is incomplete. The repertoire holds about 40,000 clones, with more than 85% as singletons. Sample: CD8+ T cells from peripheral blood mononuclear cells, taken in the third trimester of pregnancy. Source of these receptors: a female donor with multiple sclerosis, enrolled in a pregnancy study.

The J gene is TRBJ2-5, the V gene TRBV27; 12 bases are shared with TRBD2. Trimming removed 5 bases from V and 5 bases from J; junction bases left unmatched: 6. In germline, CDR1 is MNHEY, CDR2 SMNVEV (reference sequence). This CDR3 comprises 15 residues. CDR3 sequence reads: CASSAALAGGETQYF. The DNA for the CDR3 is TGTGCCAGCAGTGCGGCACTAGCGGGAGGCGAGACCCAGTACTTC.

In its sample, this clone was seen once. The chain joins TRBV4-3 to TRBJ2-1; TRBD2 agrees at 8 bases. The CDR3 is 14 amino acids. The ends lost 0 bases at V and 10 bases at J; junction bases unmatched: 5. In germline, CDR1 is LGHNA, CDR2 YSLEER. The CDR3 spells CASSQEQRELEQFF. For the CDR3, the DNA is TGCGCCAGCAGCCAAGAACAGCGGGAGCTCGAGCAGTTCTTC.

The chain joins TRBV27 to TRBJ1-2; 11 bases align to TRBD1. The CDR3 has 17 amino acids. V was clipped by 4 bases and J by 4 bases; unmatched bases: 11. CDR1 MNHEY and CDR2 SMNVEV come from the germline V gene (reference sequence). DNA for the CDR3: TGTGCCAGCAGTTACGGACCGGACAGGGGGCGGTTCTATGGCTACACCTTC. It specifies CASSYGPDRGRFYGYTF.

This chain links TRBV7-9 with TRBJ2-7, with 14 nucleotides matching TRBD2. The CDR3 has 16 amino acids. The J segment lost 6 bases and the V segment lost 7 bases, leaving 11 bases of the junction unmatched. The V gene's germline CDR1 is SEHNR and CDR2 FQNEAQ (reference sequence). CDR3 region: CASIPSGTSGRAEQYF. The CDR3 bases are TGTGCCAGCATCCCCTCCGGGACTAGCGGGAGAGCCGAGCAGTACTTC.

This chain connects TRBV7-2 to TRBJ2-1; TRBD2 is a possible D gene (6 bases). CDR1 SGHTA and CDR2 FQGNSA come from the germline V gene. V gave up 5 bases and J gave up 10 bases, with 15 bases separating them. CDR3 length: 13 residues. For the CDR3, the DNA is TGTGCCAGCAGCACATTACTAGCCATAGAGCAGTTCTTC. This encodes CASSTLLAIEQFF. Supplemented by reference TRBV7-2 and TRBJ2-1, the full variable domain reads GAGVSQSPSNKVTEKGKDVELRCDPISGHTALYWYRQSLGQGLEFLIYFQGNSAPDKSGLPSDRFSAERTGGSVSTLTIQRTQQEDSAVYLCASSTLLAIEQFFGPGTRLTVL.

The rearrangement links TRBV28 to TRBJ2-7, with D perhaps TRBD1 (6 bases). V lost 5 bases and J 2 bases, leaving 13 bases between the germline ends. The CDR3 has 14 amino acids. The germline CDR1 and CDR2 sequences are MDHEN and SYDVKM. This chain's CDR3 is CASSRTATTYEQYF. CDR3 nucleotide sequence: TGTGCCAGCAGTCGGACAGCCACCACCTACGAGCAGTACTTC.

The rearrangement links TRBV4-1 to TRBJ2-7; D is unclear. The CDR3 has 13 amino acids. V lost 1 base, J lost 7 bases, and 11 bases lay in between. Looked up from germline, CDR1 is MGHRA and CDR2 is YSYEKL. The CDR3 reads CASSQVSSMEQYF. The CDR3 coding sequence is TGCGCCAGCAGCCAAGTGTCTTCTATGGAGCAGTACTTC.

The chain has TRBV25-1 and TRBJ2-5, with 10 bases aligning to TRBD2. Judging by the DNA end, TRBJ2-7 fits better; the J call may be wrong. Germline CDR1 MGHDK, CDR2 SYGVNS. This CDR3 is built from 13 residues. The CDR3 nucleotides are TGTGCCACGGGGGCTAGCGGGAGCTACGAGCAGTACTTC. Its protein is CATGASGSYEQYF.

This chain connects TRBV7-9 to TRBJ2-7, with TRBD2 as a possible D gene (6 bases). Germline lookup yields CDR1 SEHNR and CDR2 FQNEAQ (reference sequence). The V and J ends lost 5 bases and 4 bases respectively, with 12 bases between them. The CDR3 runs 13 residues. The CDR3 coding sequence is TGTGCCAGCAGCGGGTCGGGAGAGTACGAGCAGTACTTC. This codes for CASSGSGEYEQYF. The full variable domain, rest sourced from reference TRBV7-9 and TRBJ2-7, is DTGVSQNPRHKITKRGQNVTFRCDPISEHNRLYWYRQTLGQGPEFLTYFQNEAQLEKSRLLSDRFSAERPKGSFSTLEIQRTEQGDSAMYLCASSGSGEYEQYFGPGTRLTVT.

The chain recombines TRBV30 with TRBJ1-5; the match to TRBD1 covers 10 bases. Germline lookup yields CDR1 GTSNPN and CDR2 SVGIG (reference sequence). There are 13 residues in the CDR3. V lost 5 bases to trimming and J lost 7 bases; unmatched junction nucleotides: 5. The CDR3 loop is CAWRDRGGQPQHF. CDR3 sequence (DNA): TGTGCCTGGCGGGACAGGGGAGGGCAGCCCCAGCATTTT.